Presented here are 14 T cell receptor beta chains from one specimen sequenced in a study of Tregs in tolerant kidney transplant recipients. Profiling relied on immunoSEQ multiplex PCR, and the TCRdb table lists in-frame clones only, not all of them. Reported are about 11,000 clones; the ten largest clones contain 26%. Mixed chimerism was transient after nonmyeloablative marrow transplants from related graft donors. Source: CD8+ T cells from blood (PBMCs), taken 24 months after the transplant. The source of these receptors is a human patient who received a combined kidney and bone marrow transplant. A share of the T cells may be of graft donor origin.

Worth noting for this clone: The sequence runs out 3 residues before the end of the CDR3; the remainder is reconstructed from the germline J gene. The chain employs TRBV20-1 and TRBJ2-7; D possibly corresponds to TRBD1 (5 bases). Looked up from germline, CDR1 is DFQATT and CDR2 is SNEGSKA (reference sequence). V was trimmed by 0 bases and J by 3 bases, leaving 15 bases between them. The CDR3 totals 15 residues. The sequenced part of the CDR3 DNA is TGCAGTGCTAGAGATCCGGCAGGGCAGAGCTACGAG. As protein: CSARDPAGQSYE. The full CDR3 protein is CSARDPAGQSYEQYF.

This clone is classed as large by frequency. The read halts 3 residues ahead of the CDR3 end, with the missing end drawn from the germline J gene. The V call is TRBV6-2 or TRBV6-3, the J call TRBJ2-1, with D possibly being TRBD2 (8 bases). CDR1 is MNHEY and CDR2 is SVGEGT in the germline V gene. The CDR3 is 14 residues long. V lost 4 bases to trimming and J lost 8 bases, with 15 bases between them. This chain's CDR3 is CASSSGGGADEQFF. Partial CDR3 DNA: TGTGCCAGCAGTTCGGGAGGGGGCGCGGATGAG.

About this clone itself: The read is 3 residues too short to cover the CDR3 end, so that end is filled in from the germline J gene. The chain is built from TRBV29-1 and TRBJ2-3, with TRBD1 matching over 10 bases. The germline CDR1 and CDR2 sequences are SQVTM and ANQGSEA. CDR3 length: 14 amino acids. Trimming at V came to 4 bases and at J to 2 bases, leaving 3 bases not matched to a gene. The CDR3 sequence is CSVVGTGDTDTQYF. The part of the CDR3 DNA that was read is TGCAGCGTTGTAGGGACAGGGGACACAGATACG.

A note on this clone: Germline is not matched at one junction end, which may reflect a read error. CDR3: CASSETGKAQPQHF. The sequenced CDR3 bases are TGCGCCAGCAGCGAAACAGGGAAGGCTCAGCCC. This chain connects TRBV4-2 to TRBJ1-5; maybe TRBD1 (6 bases). The CDR3 end falls 3 residues outside the read, so it is completed with the germline J gene. CDR1 and CDR2 (germline): LGHNA, YNFKEQ. The CDR3 has 14 residues.

Considering frequency, this clone is medium-sized. The read ends 3 residues early relative to the CDR3; the germline J gene fills the gap. The V gene is TRBV7-3, the J gene TRBJ2-3; 8 bases are a match to TRBD2. The CDR3 length is 16 residues. With 4 bases clipped from V and 0 bases from J, the junction kept 6 bases outside the gene matches. CDR1 and CDR2 from the germline V gene are SGHTA and FQGTGA. CDR3 bases read: TGTGCCAGCAGCTCGGGACTAGTGGGCAGCACAGATACG. As protein: CASSSGLVGSTDT. The entire CDR3 reads CASSSGLVGSTDTQYF.

Partial CDR3 DNA: TGTGCCAGCAGCGATACAGGGGCTAAAAACATT. It yields the protein CASSDTGAKNI. The whole CDR3 protein reads CASSDTGAKNIQYF. The rearrangement joins TRBV7-9 to TRBJ2-4; TRBD1 matches at 7 bases. The CDR3 extends 3 residues past the end of the read, so its final part is completed from the germline J gene. V lost 5 bases to trimming and J lost 4 bases; unmatched junction nucleotides: 5. Per germline, CDR1 SEHNR and CDR2 FQNEAQ (reference sequence). This CDR3 spans 14 amino acids.

In regard to this clone: The read terminates 3 residues before the CDR3 end, so the remaining end is supplied by the germline J gene. This chain links TRBV19 with TRBJ2-7, with TRBD2 matching over 7 bases. The CDR3 consists of 16 residues. With V trimmed by 2 bases and J by 1 base, 8 bases remained unmatched. The V gene's germline CDR1 is LNHDA and CDR2 SQIVND (reference sequence). CDR3 sequence reads: CASSIPLSGGSYEQYF. The part of the CDR3 DNA that was read is TGTGCCAGTAGTATACCCCTATCGGGGGGATCCTACGAG. The full variable domain, with the rest looked up from reference TRBV19 and TRBJ2-7, is DGGITQSPKYLFRKEGQNVTLSCEQNLNHDAMYWYRQDPGQGLRLIYYSQIVNDFQKGDIAEGYSVSREKKESFPLTVTSAQKNPTAFYLCASSIPLSGGSYEQYFGPGTRLTVT.

The CDR3 here is CSVGPGQLNTEAFF. The DNA read from the CDR3 is TGCAGCGTGGGGCCGGGACAGCTAAACACTGAA. The chain carries TRBV29-1 and TRBJ1-1; 7 bases fit TRBD1. The read halts 3 residues ahead of the CDR3 end, with the missing end drawn from the germline J gene. Germline V gives CDR1 SQVTM, CDR2 ANQGSEA. The junction had 9 bases not matched to a gene; V was cut back by 6 bases and J by 2 bases. The CDR3 sequence is 14 residues long.

In regard to this clone: The read gets to within 3 residues of the CDR3 end, and the germline J gene fills in the rest. This chain connects TRBV10-3 to TRBJ1-2; D perhaps matches TRBD1 (6 bases). Per the germline V gene, CDR1 is ENHRY and CDR2 is SYGVKD. Trimming removed 4 bases at V and 0 bases at J, with 15 bases between. The CDR3 has 16 amino acids. The CDR3 protein is CAISGTGRQSNYGYTF. The sequenced CDR3 bases are TGTGCCATCAGTGGTACAGGGAGACAATCTAACTATGGC.

On this clone: The CDR3 goes on 3 residues after the read ends, and that part is filled in from the germline J gene. The chain carries TRBV30 and TRBJ2-2; possibly TRBD1 for D (5 bases). The germline CDR1 and CDR2 sequences are GTSNPN and SVGIG (reference sequence). Deletions cut 5 bases from V and 1 base from J, with 11 bases between. This CDR3 has 14 amino acids. Incomplete CDR3 DNA: TGTGCCTGGCAGGACACATTGAACACCGGGGAG. Amino acid sequence: CAWQDTLNTGE. The entire CDR3 protein is CAWQDTLNTGELFF.

CDR3 loop: CASSLTVRGARGYTF. CDR3 DNA (partial): TGTGCCAGCAGCTTAACGGTCAGAGGGGCGCGAGGC. The chain links TRBV7-3 to TRBJ1-2; TRBD1 is a possible D gene (5 bases). The CDR3 is cut off 3 residues early in the read; its end comes from the germline J gene. Per the germline V gene, CDR1 is SGHTA and CDR2 is FQGTGA. The CDR3 extends over 15 amino acids. Variable domain in full (rest from reference TRBV7-3 and TRBJ1-2): GAGVSQTPSNKVTEKGKYVELRCDPISGHTALYWYRQSLGQGPEFLIYFQGTGAADDSGLPNDRFFAVRPEGSVSTLKIQRTERGDSAVYLCASSLTVRGARGYTFGSGTRLTVV.

In the case of this clone: Coverage ceases 3 residues before the CDR3 finishes, and the germline J gene fills in the end. The rearrangement uses TRBV20-1 and TRBJ2-4, with 12 bases fitting TRBD2. CDR1 and CDR2 (germline): DFQATT, SNEGSKA (reference sequence). J gave up 0 bases and V 3 bases, and 9 bases lay outside the gene matches. CDR3 length: 18 amino acids. The CDR3 protein is CSARSSGRDVIAKNIQYF. The covered CDR3 bases are TGCAGTGCTAGGTCTAGCGGGAGGGACGTGATAGCCAAAAACATT.

To note about this clone: Read sequence stops 3 residues before the CDR3 end, and the germline J gene provides the missing end. This rearrangement joins TRBV25-1 to TRBJ2-1; 8 nucleotides line up with TRBD1. This CDR3 contains 16 residues. With V trimmed by 5 bases and J by 4 bases, 10 bases remained unmatched. In germline, CDR1 is MGHDK, CDR2 SYGVNS. The part of the CDR3 DNA that was read is TGTGCCAGCAGTCCAGAAGGGGGGACAGGTTACAATGAG. Translating gives CASSPEGGTGYNE. The entire CDR3 protein is CASSPEGGTGYNEQFF.

Here the CDR3 reads CASSEGQAGPYGNTIYF. The CDR3 bases that were read are TGTGCCAGCAGTGAAGGTCAGGCAGGGCCGTATGGAAACACC. This chain joins TRBV2 and TRBJ1-3; maybe TRBD1 (5 bases). The read ends 3 residues early relative to the CDR3; the germline J gene fills the gap. Germline V CDR1 and CDR2: SNHLY, FYNNEI. The CDR3 has 17 residues. The V end lost 1 base, the J end lost 3 bases, and 16 bases lay between the germline ends.